Presented here are 5 T cell receptor beta chains from one specimen sequenced in a study of brain T cells in children with intractable seizures. The repertoire was sequenced with immunoSEQ multiplex PCR; TCRdb's copy has only in-frame clones and lacks some. Of 80,000 or so clones in the sample, roughly 91% are singletons; the top ten hold approximately 1.5%. The starting material was peripheral blood, obtained at surgery. Every receptor here comes from a boy in the first two years of life with tuberous sclerosis and intractable seizures.

The chain is built from TRBV5-4 and TRBJ2-1; D not certain. This CDR3 contains 15 residues. Per germline, CDR1 SGHNT and CDR2 YYREEE (reference sequence). The V end lost 4 bases, the J end lost 4 bases, and 15 bases lay between the germline ends. The CDR3 bases are TGTGCCAGCAGCCCGGACCCAATCGGTTACAATGAGCAGTTCTTC. It codes for CASSPDPIGYNEQFF.

The chain employs TRBV18 and TRBJ1-5; a possible D gene is TRBD1 (5 bases). V lost 4 bases and J lost 6, with 13 bases in between. This CDR3 has 14 amino acids. Germline V gene sequence: CDR1 KGHSH, CDR2 LQKENI. The CDR3 nucleotides read TGTGCCAGCTCACTTGGGACCGCTCCTCAGCCCCAGCATTTT. Translation gives CASSLGTAPQPQHF.

The chain uses TRBV4-2 and TRBJ2-7, with a weak D call TRBD1 (5 bases). Germline-derived CDR1 and CDR2 are LGHNA and YNFKEQ. Between the trimmed V and J ends, which lost 4 bases and 2 bases, there was a span of 15 bases. CDR3 length: 15 amino acids. The CDR3 coding sequence is TGTGCCAGCAGCCCCGGGCAGGGTGTCACCTACGAGCAGTACTTC. Its protein product is CASSPGQGVTYEQYF.

The V gene is TRBV6-6, the J gene TRBJ2-7, with 10 bases matching TRBD2. Germline CDR1 and CDR2: MNHNY and SVGAGI (reference sequence). This CDR3 spans 13 amino acids. Trimming at V came to 8 bases and at J to 2 bases, leaving 3 bases not matched to a gene. CDR3 nucleotides: TGTGCCAGCGCTACTAGCGGGGCCTACGAGCAGTACTTC. It specifies CASATSGAYEQYF.

DNA of the CDR3: TGTGCCAGTAGTGGTTATGGCTACACCTTC. This translates into CASSGYGYTF. The chain joins TRBV19 to TRBJ1-2; D ambiguous. Germline V gene data show CDR1 as LNHDA and CDR2 as SQIVND (reference sequence). V shed 5 bases and J shed 5 bases, with 3 bases lying between them. The length of the CDR3 is 10 residues.